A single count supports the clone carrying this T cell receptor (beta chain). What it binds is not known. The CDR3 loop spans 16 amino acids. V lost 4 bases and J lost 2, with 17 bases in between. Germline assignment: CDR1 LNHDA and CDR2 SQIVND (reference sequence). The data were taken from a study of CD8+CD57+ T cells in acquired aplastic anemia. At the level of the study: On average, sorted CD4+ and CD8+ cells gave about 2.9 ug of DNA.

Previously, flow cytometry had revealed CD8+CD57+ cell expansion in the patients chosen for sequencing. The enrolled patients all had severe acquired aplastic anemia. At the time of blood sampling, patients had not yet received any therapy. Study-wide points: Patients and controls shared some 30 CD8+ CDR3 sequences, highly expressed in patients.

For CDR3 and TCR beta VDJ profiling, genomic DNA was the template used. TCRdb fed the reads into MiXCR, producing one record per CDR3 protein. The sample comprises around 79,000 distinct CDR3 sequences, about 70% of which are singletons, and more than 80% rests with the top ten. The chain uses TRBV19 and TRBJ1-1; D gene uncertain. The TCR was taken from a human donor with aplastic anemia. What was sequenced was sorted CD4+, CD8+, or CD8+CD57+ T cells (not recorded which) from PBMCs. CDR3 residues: CASSTALGRINTEAFF. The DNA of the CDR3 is TGTGCCAGTAGTACCGCCCTAGGACGGATAAACACTGAAGCTTTCTTT.